This T cell receptor (beta chain) emerged from a study of identical twins (dated by TCRdb to 2016 to 2017). For the study in its entirety: To test whether fetal clonotypes persist, this study deep-sequenced TCR alpha and beta repertoires from monozygotic twins, from unrelated adults of various ages, and from cord blood. Replicate twin experiments were performed at different times using different library preparation protocols to rule out contamination. Broader findings and caveats from the paper: Abundant cord blood beta clonotypes had fewer insertions, young adult naive repertoires showed a similar but weaker trend, and memory repertoires showed no such trend. Because the same donors could not be followed over many years, conclusions were based on cross-sectional statistical analysis. Zero-insertion analyses could be partly confounded by invariant T cells such as MAIT and iNKT, though diverse VJ usage argued against such confounding for most clonotypes. Compared with coincidental sharing between unrelated individuals, out-of-frame TCR alpha sequences shared between twins had an excess of sequences with low generation probability. In monozygotic twins, out-of-frame TCR alpha sharing was systematically underestimated by recombination models, although the models agreed with sharing between unrelated individuals. Excess twin sharing in beta out-of-frame sequences was weaker because fewer shared sequences lowered the signal-to-noise ratio.

This clonotype was observed a handful of times. Its target antigen remains unknown. Base-call qualities are not available, and no considerably larger clone is one nucleotide away. Every donor in the study was a healthy Caucasian. The twin cohort consisted of three pairs of female monozygotic twins, all aged 18 to 29 years. Positive isolation kits from Invitrogen were used to isolate the CD4+ and CD8+ T cell populations. The CDR3 runs 14 amino acids, cysteine and phenylalanine included. Just CDR3 DNA is preserved here, 42 bases in frame from base 1. V loses 4 bases, J loses 1 base, and the germline ends lie 11 bases apart. CDR1 is given as MDHEN and CDR2 as SYDVKM, both from the germline V gene. Receptor libraries were prepared by 5' RACE. Reads for this sample came from an Illumina HiSeq 2000. Template switching introduced a universal primer binding site; the final cDNA contained a unique molecular identifier, enabling accurate counting of TCR cDNA molecules. Specific primers in the conserved constant-segment region were used to synthesize first-strand cDNA for TCR alpha and beta chains. To control for contamination, each cDNA library was double barcoded with a SMART-Mk sample barcode plus Illumina barcodes. TruSeq adapter sequences, together with Illumina sample barcodes, were added in two successive PCR steps. TCR alpha and beta cDNA libraries were sequenced on the Illumina HiSeq platform with custom primers. The paper's data handling went like this. Unique molecular identifiers were extracted from raw reads with MiGEC, and CDR3 positions were determined with MiXCR. For each individual, recombination models were inferred using an EM algorithm with the repgenHMM and IGoR tools. The tcR package in R was used for shared clonotype analysis, with sharing normalized by the product of cloneset sizes. To study raw recombination free of thymic and clonal selection effects, out-of-frame nonproductive sequences were analyzed. TCRdb reanalyzed the raw reads on its own, using fastp at Q25 for trimming and MiXCR for clone calling, and kept in-frame beta chains. CDR3 protein sequences are deduplicated, and each keeps its most common genes and DNA. The V and J calls here are based on TCRdb, not the publication. In all, the sample holds around 490,000 distinct CDR3 sequences, and roughly an eighth of those were seen once. Of the sample, approximately 1% falls within the top ten clones.

The same data also went into a second study, on yellow fever vaccine responses in identical twins. The second study, in turn, reports: The authors reported that the T cell response to vaccination in identical twins appeared partly convergent and partly personalized. In identical twins, the study followed T cell clones that responded to the vaccine with precision.

This clonotype was obtained from a woman under 30 in good health. Recombination joined TRBV28 with TRBJ2-7; TRBD2 could be the D gene, as 5 bases match. Sequencing input: CD4+ T cells sorted from blood. The CDR3 region reads CASSYRTRSYEQYF. The DNA is TGTGCCAGCAGTTACCGGACTCGATCCTACGAGCAGTACTTC.